The 10 T cell receptor beta chains given below trace back to one sample, sequenced in a study of blood T cell repertoires in COVID-19. TCRdb's table, derived via immunoSEQ multiplex PCR, lists solely in-frame clones and lacks some. This sample has some 240,000 clones, with roughly 90% found just once. Specimen: peripheral blood. The receptors derive from a man in his 60s who had recovered from COVID-19.

V and J are TRBV6-6 and TRBJ2-2; TRBD2 might be the D (5 bases). The CDR3 length is 15 residues. V dropped 7 bases and J dropped 0 bases, with 12 bases sitting between them. Germline V CDR1 and CDR2: MNHNY, SVGAGI (reference sequence). CDR3 protein: CASKIGLTNTGELFF. CDR3 nucleotides: TGTGCCAGCAAGATAGGACTGACGAACACCGGGGAGCTGTTTTTT.

Here the CDR3 DNA reads TGTGCCAGCTCGCGGACTCGGGATCAGCCCCAGCATTTT. This gives the protein CASSRTRDQPQHF. The V and J genes are TRBV18 and TRBJ1-5; D is unresolved. The CDR3 has 13 amino acids. The germline V gene encodes CDR1 KGHSH and CDR2 LQKENI. V was trimmed by 6 bases and J by 5 bases, leaving 11 bases between them.

The genes are TRBV4-2 and TRBJ2-1; the match to TRBD1 covers 8 bases. After removal of 1 base from V and 4 bases from J, the junction contained 0 bases not matched to a gene. Germline loops: CDR1 LGHNA, CDR2 YNFKEQ. CDR3 length: 14 residues. The CDR3 sequence: CASSQGTGYNEQFF. CDR3 in DNA: TGTGCCAGCAGCCAAGGGACAGGGTACAATGAGCAGTTCTTC.

The chain employs TRBV6-5 and TRBJ1-2; weak D call: TRBD1 (6 bases). Trimming took 7 bases from V and 0 from J, leaving 12 bases between them. Germline CDR1 MNHEY, CDR2 SVGAGI. This CDR3 spans 14 amino acids. This chain's CDR3 is CASNPTGANYGYTF. CDR3 DNA sequence: TGTGCCAGCAACCCGACAGGCGCTAACTATGGCTACACCTTC.

With respect to this clone: At one of its ends the junction is not consistent with the germline gene, which may arise from a read error. The V call is TRBV6-5, the J call TRBJ2-3, with D maybe TRBD1 (5 bases). The CDR3 runs 13 residues. The germline CDR1 and CDR2 sequences are MNHEY and SVGAGI. As DNA, the CDR3 is TGTGCTAGCAGGGCGGCGAGCACAGATACGCAGTATTTT. Residues: CASRAASTDTQYF.

The chain has TRBV7-2 and TRBJ2-1; 11 nucleotides align to TRBD2. The CDR3 extends over 14 amino acids. Trimming cost V 4 bases and J 5 bases; bases outside gene matches: 1. The V gene's germline CDR1 is SGHTA and CDR2 FQGNSA. The CDR3, as DNA: TGTGCCAGCAGCTCGGGACTAGCGGACAATGAGCAGTTCTTC. Its protein product is CASSSGLADNEQFF.

The gene calls are TRBV11-3 and TRBJ1-1, with a possible D match to TRBD1 (6 bases). The germline V gene has CDR1 SGHNT and CDR2 YENEEA. The CDR3 loop spans 13 amino acids. Trimming removed 5 bases from V and 5 bases from J, with 12 bases in between. In nucleotides, the CDR3 is TGTGCCAGCAGCCGAGAACAGGGAACTGAAGCTTTCTTT. It is translated as CASSREQGTEAFF. The variable domain in full, with the rest retrieved from reference TRBV11-3 and TRBJ1-1, is EAGVVQSPRYKIIEKKQPVAFWCNPISGHNTLYWYLQNLGQGPELLIRYENEEAVDDSQLPKDRFSAERLKGVDSTLKIQPAELGDSAVYLCASSREQGTEAFFGQGTRLTVV.

This sequence joins TRBV28 and TRBJ1-2, with D possibly matching TRBD1 (6 bases). The CDR3 is 14 residues long. Per the germline V gene, CDR1 is MDHEN and CDR2 is SYDVKM. Between the trimmed V and J ends, which lost 4 bases and 4 bases, there was a span of 13 bases. CDR3 amino acids: CASSSPDSTYGYTF. DNA for the CDR3: TGTGCCAGCAGTTCCCCGGACAGTACCTATGGCTACACCTTC.

This clone has more than one count but fewer than ten. J is TRBJ1-1 and V is TRBV3-1 (or the pseudogene TRBV3-2); 8 nucleotides match TRBD1. Per the germline V gene, CDR1 is LGHDT and CDR2 is YNNKEL (reference sequence). The V and J ends lost 3 bases and 4 bases, in that order; junction bases with no gene match: 7. The CDR3 is 15 amino acids. This CDR3 is CASSQKQGGGTEAFF. The DNA for the CDR3 is TGTGCCAGCAGCCAGAAACAGGGGGGAGGCACTGAAGCTTTCTTT.

The V gene is TRBV7-2, the J gene TRBJ2-5; 8 bases match TRBD1. The V gene end was trimmed by 0 bases and the J gene end by 4 bases; junction bases not matched to a gene: 1. There are 14 residues in the CDR3. Germline values: CDR1 SGHTA, CDR2 FQGNSA. The CDR3 nucleotides read TGTGCCAGCAGCTTAGCCAGGGGGCTAGAGACCCAGTACTTC. Encoded protein: CASSLARGLETQYF.